This T cell receptor beta chain is drawn from a study of blood T cell repertoires in COVID-19. Overall study context: T cells, B-cell-depleted T cells, or PBMCs provided the cDNA or gDNA that served as material.

Germline CDR1 and CDR2: LGHNA and YNFKEQ. Trimming removed 1 base from V and 2 bases from J, with 11 bases in between. The CDR3 is 15 amino acids. Original processing notes: Quantification of nucleated cells was approximated via reference gene primer amplification. The data were produced by immunoSEQ multiplex PCR, yet TCRdb's version contains in-frame clones alone and is incomplete. V and J calls plus clone size are reproduced from that table; the DNA served to infer D and trimming. Among around 59,000 clones listed, 65% to 85% were seen once. Sequenced sample: peripheral blood. This receptor was taken from a man between 60 and 75 years old with acute or convalescent COVID-19. This chain links TRBV4-2 with TRBJ1-1; D call uncertain. The CDR3 DNA sequence: TGTGCCAGCAGCCAAGCTTCCGGGAGCAACACTGAAGCTTTCTTT. The encoded protein is CASSQASGSNTEAFF.